This T cell receptor beta chain appears in the sequencing data of a study of CD8+CD57+ T cells in acquired aplastic anemia. Study summary: Yields of DNA that came from sorted CD4+ and CD8+ cells averaged approximately 3.2 ug. The study, taken as a whole, reports: Patients and controls were found to share more than 25 CD8+ CDR3 sequences. Simpson's diversity of CD8+ cells was not significantly different in patients compared with controls.

The CDR3 spans 11 residues. CDR1 is SGHTA, CDR2 FQGNSA, per germline. Trimming removed 5 bases at V and 11 bases at J, with 11 bases between. The template used for profiling TCR beta VDJ and CDR3 was genomic DNA. TCRdb independently ran MiXCR on the reads; one entry per CDR3 protein. The data contain about 160,000 distinct CDR3 sequences, around 48% of them singletons. CD8+CD57+ cell expansion had been shown by flow cytometry in patients chosen for sequencing. In all patients, the disease was severe acquired aplastic anemia. In regard to this clonotype: Antigen specificity is unknown.

Sequencing was carried out using sorted CD4+, CD8+, or CD8+CD57+ T cells (not recorded which) from PBMCs. The V gene is TRBV7-2, the J gene TRBJ2-3, with no clear D. The receptor's source is a human donor with aplastic anemia. CDR3 loop: CASSIRSRQYF. The CDR3 nucleotides are TGTGCCAGCAGCATTAGATCTCGGCAGTATTTT.